What follows describes a single T cell receptor beta chain. Trimming removed 4 bases at V and 2 bases at J, with 8 bases between. The germline gives CDR1 SGHAT, CDR2 FQNNGV. There are 13 residues in the CDR3. In the original processing: Amplification with reference gene primers provided the estimates of nucleated cell counts. Repertoires were generated with immunoSEQ multiplex PCR, while TCRdb's copy carries only in-frame clones and drops some. D and trimming were read from the DNA, whereas the V and J calls and clone size are those reported in that table. The table records 500,000 to 600,000 clones, less than 90% of them present only once. The sample belongs to a study of blood T cell repertoires in COVID-19. In the study overall: Samples taken during acute and convalescent COVID-19 were collected in the United States, Italy and Spain. Sources were T cells, B-cell-depleted T cells, or PBMCs; the material itself was cDNA or gDNA.

This chain uses TRBV11-2 with TRBJ1-1, with D uncertain. This sequence originates from a woman between 45 and 60 years old with COVID-19, enrolled during active disease. The sample taken for sequencing was peripheral blood. The CDR3 bases are TGTGCCAGCAGCTACCAGGAAAACACTGAAGCTTTCTTT. It yields the protein CASSYQENTEAFF.